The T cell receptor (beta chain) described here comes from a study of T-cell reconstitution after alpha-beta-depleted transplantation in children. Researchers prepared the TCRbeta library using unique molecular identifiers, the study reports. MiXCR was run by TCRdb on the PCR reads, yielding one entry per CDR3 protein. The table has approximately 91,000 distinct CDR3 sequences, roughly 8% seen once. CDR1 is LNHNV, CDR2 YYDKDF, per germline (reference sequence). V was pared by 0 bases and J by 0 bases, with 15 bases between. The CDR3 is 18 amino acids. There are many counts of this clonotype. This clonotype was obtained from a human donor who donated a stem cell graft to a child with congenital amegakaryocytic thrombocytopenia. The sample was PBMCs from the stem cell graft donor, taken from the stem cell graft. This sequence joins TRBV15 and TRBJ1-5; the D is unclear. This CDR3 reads CATSRDPGSLYSNQPQHF. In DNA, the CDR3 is TGTGCCACCAGCAGAGACCCAGGATCCCTATATAGCAATCAGCCCCAGCATTTT.